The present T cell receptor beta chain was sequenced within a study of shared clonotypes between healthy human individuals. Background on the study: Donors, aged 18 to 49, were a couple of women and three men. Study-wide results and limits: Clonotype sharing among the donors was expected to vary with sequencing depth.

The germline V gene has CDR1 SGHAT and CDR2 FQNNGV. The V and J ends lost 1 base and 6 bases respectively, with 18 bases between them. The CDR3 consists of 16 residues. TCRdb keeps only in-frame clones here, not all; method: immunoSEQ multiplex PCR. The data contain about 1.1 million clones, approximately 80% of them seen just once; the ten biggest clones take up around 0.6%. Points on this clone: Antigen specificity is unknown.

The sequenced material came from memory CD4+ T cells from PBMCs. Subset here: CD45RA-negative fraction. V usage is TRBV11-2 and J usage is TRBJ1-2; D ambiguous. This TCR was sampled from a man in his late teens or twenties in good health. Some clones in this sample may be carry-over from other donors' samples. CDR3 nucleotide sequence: TGTGCCAGCAGCTTAGGTGTATGGGCAGGAACTAATGGCTACACCTTC. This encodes CASSLGVWAGTNGYTF. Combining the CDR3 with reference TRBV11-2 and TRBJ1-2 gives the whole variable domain EAGVAQSPRYKIIEKRQSVAFWCNPISGHATLYWYQQILGQGPKLLIQFQNNGVVDDSQLPKDRFSAERLKGVDSTLKIQPAKLEDSAVYLCASSLGVWAGTNGYTFGSGTRLTVV.